Shown below are 31 T cell receptor beta chains from a single sample sequenced in a study of Ad26.COV2.S vaccination and SARS-CoV-2 variants. Measured with immunoSEQ multiplex PCR; TCRdb has only the in-frame clones, and not every one. The table has 87,000 or so clones, under 90% seen once. This sample comprised peripheral blood, obtained after recovery from COVID-19. The origin of the receptors is a human donor who had recovered from COVID-19.

V usage is TRBV27 and J usage is TRBJ1-1, with TRBD1 identical over 7 bases. The CDR3 contains 14 residues. CDR1 is MNHEY and CDR2 is SMNVEV in the germline V gene (reference sequence). V shed 6 bases and J 1 base; nucleotides not matched to a gene: 5. The CDR3 reads CASSPTGANTEAFF. The CDR3 DNA sequence: TGTGCCAGCAGCCCCACAGGGGCGAACACTGAAGCTTTCTTT.

The chain has TRBV5-4 and TRBJ2-1, with TRBD2 identical over 7 bases. J gave up 2 bases and V 5 bases, and 7 bases lay outside the gene matches. This CDR3 has 15 residues. CDR1 is SGHNT and CDR2 is YYREEE in the germline V gene (reference sequence). The CDR3 loop is CASSLGGSTYNEQFF. The CDR3 nucleotides read TGTGCCAGCAGTCTCGGCGGGAGCACCTACAATGAGCAGTTCTTC.

The chain uses TRBV11-2 and TRBJ1-1, with D tentatively TRBD1 (6 bases). The CDR3 totals 13 residues. The V gene's germline CDR1 is SGHAT and CDR2 FQNNGV. V lost 5 bases, J lost 10 bases, and 17 bases lay in between. The CDR3 DNA follows: TGTGCCAGCAGCCTTACCCGGGACACACCAGCTTTCTTT. The encoded protein is CASSLTRDTPAFF.

CDR3 in DNA: TGTGCCAGCAGCTTACGGAGGCTAGCGGAGACCCAGTACTTC. This sequence encodes CASSLRRLAETQYF. V usage is TRBV7-9 and J usage is TRBJ2-5; D may be TRBD2 (6 bases). CDR1 SEHNR and CDR2 FQNEAQ come from the germline V gene (reference sequence). V lost 2 bases and J lost 5, with 12 bases in between. The CDR3 spans 14 residues.

The chain carries TRBV29-1 and TRBJ2-1, with 7 bases lining up with TRBD1. With 0 bases clipped from V and 1 base from J, the junction kept 12 bases outside the gene matches. Germline V gene lookup returns CDR1 SQVTM and CDR2 ANQGSEA. CDR3 length: 18 amino acids. The CDR3 is CSVEDRTTGEFSYNEQFF. In nucleotides, the CDR3 is TGCAGCGTTGAAGACAGAACTACAGGGGAGTTTTCCTACAATGAGCAGTTCTTC.

This chain joins TRBV28 and TRBJ2-4; D is tentatively TRBD1 or TRBD2 (6 bases each). Trimming took off 8 bases at V and 0 bases at J, with 20 bases between the two ends. The CDR3 spans 17 residues. Germline CDR1 reads MDHEN; CDR2 reads SYDVKM. This CDR3 reads CASQSGSGAIAKNIQYF. DNA of the CDR3: TGTGCCAGCCAATCGGGTTCGGGGGCAATAGCCAAAAACATTCAGTACTTC.

The chain couples TRBV7-9 to TRBJ1-3; no clear D gene. The V end was cut by 2 bases, the J end by 5 bases, with 7 bases between. The CDR3 is 13 residues long. The V gene's germline CDR1 is SEHNR and CDR2 FQNEAQ (reference sequence). The CDR3 DNA sequence: TGTGCCAGCAGCTTACCAGAAAGAAACACCATATATTTT. Residues: CASSLPERNTIYF.

The J gene is TRBJ2-5, the V gene TRBV7-2, with TRBD2 matching 7 bases. This CDR3 is built from 15 residues. After removal of 2 bases from V and 5 bases from J, the junction contained 8 bases not matched to a gene. From germline, CDR1 is SGHTA and CDR2 FQGNSA. CDR3 residues: CASSLTGGRGETQYF. The CDR3, as DNA: TGTGCCAGCAGCTTAACCGGCGGGAGAGGTGAGACCCAGTACTTC.

Only one count was recorded for this clone. The J gene is TRBJ1-4, the V gene TRBV18; 8 nucleotides align to TRBD1. Germline CDR1 KGHSH, CDR2 LQKENI. The length of the CDR3 is 14 residues. The trim removed 0 bases at V and 11 bases at J, leaving 5 bases unmatched. The CDR3: CASSPPQGAGKLFF. The CDR3, as DNA: TGTGCCAGCTCACCACCGCAGGGGGCGGGGAAACTGTTTTTT.

The V call is TRBV5-1, the J call TRBJ2-1, with 9 bases identical to TRBD2. Trimming removed 0 bases from V and 1 base from J; junction bases left unmatched: 5. From germline, CDR1 is SGHRS and CDR2 YFSETQ. This CDR3 has 17 residues. This CDR3 is CASSLGLAGESYNEQFF. Written as DNA, the CDR3 is TGCGCCAGCAGCTTGGGGTTAGCGGGAGAGTCCTACAATGAGCAGTTCTTC.

The chain is built from TRBV27 and TRBJ2-2; D ambiguous. CDR3 size: 14 residues. V was clipped by 5 bases and J by 7 bases, with 14 bases between them. Germline CDR1 and CDR2: MNHEY and SMNVEV (reference sequence). The CDR3 protein is CASSPSSLGGELFF. Here the CDR3 DNA reads TGTGCCAGCAGTCCCTCGTCCCTCGGCGGGGAGCTGTTTTTT.

This clone was picked up a small number of times. This chain uses TRBV7-9 with TRBJ2-7, with D maybe TRBD1 (6 bases). Trimming removed 5 bases at V and 6 bases at J, with 11 bases between. Germline V gives CDR1 SEHNR, CDR2 FQNEAQ (reference sequence). This CDR3 contains 12 residues. CDR3 coding DNA: TGTGCCAGCAGCAACCAGGGGAGCGAGCAGTACTTC. Translating it yields CASSNQGSEQYF.

This rearrangement joins TRBV29-1 to TRBJ2-1; D gene uncertain. The CDR3 sequence is 13 residues long. Germline V gene sequence: CDR1 SQVTM, CDR2 ANQGSEA. Trimming left V 6 bases short and J 6 bases short, with 15 bases between. The CDR3 nucleotides read TGCAGCGTCCAGAGGAAACTCGGCAATGAGCAGTTCTTC. This encodes CSVQRKLGNEQFF.

The J gene is TRBJ2-5, the V gene TRBV6-5, with 11 bases that match TRBD2. The CDR3 is 15 amino acids. Per the germline V gene, CDR1 is MNHEY and CDR2 is SVGAGI. V was pared by 7 bases and J by 1 base, with 5 bases of the junction left unmatched. The CDR3 bases are TGTGCCAGCATATGGACTAGCGGGTCCCAAGAGACCCAGTACTTC. This encodes CASIWTSGSQETQYF.

The CDR3 sequence: CASIGRTGGARGYTF. The CDR3 bases are TGTGCCAGCATTGGAAGAACAGGGGGCGCGAGGGGCTACACCTTC. This sequence joins TRBV6-5 and TRBJ1-2, with TRBD1 matching over 9 bases. This CDR3 is built from 15 residues. The V segment lost 7 bases and the J segment 8 bases; nucleotides outside the gene matches: 14. Germline CDR1 and CDR2: MNHEY and SVGAGI.

V gene TRBV19 combines with J gene TRBJ2-2; D gene ambiguous. Germline V gene lookup returns CDR1 LNHDA and CDR2 SQIVND (reference sequence). V was cut by 5 bases and J by 6 bases, with 13 bases left in between. The CDR3 is 14 residues long. CDR3 region: CASSGYRSPGELFF. The CDR3 nucleotides are TGTGCCAGTAGTGGCTACAGATCTCCCGGGGAGCTGTTTTTT.

The chain employs TRBV5-1 and TRBJ2-7, with D hard to call. The germline V gene encodes CDR1 SGHRS and CDR2 YFSETQ. V was trimmed by 4 bases and J by 9 bases, leaving 11 bases between them. The CDR3 is 11 amino acids. This chain's CDR3 is CASSLPLGQYF. The CDR3 DNA sequence: TGCGCCAGCAGCCTGCCCTTGGGGCAGTACTTC.

In its sample, this clone was seen once. The gene calls are TRBV10-1 and TRBJ2-1; D call uncertain. The V end was cut by 0 bases, the J end by 8 bases, with 11 bases between. Germline CDR1 is WNHNN and CDR2 is SYGVQD (reference sequence). The CDR3 contains 14 residues. The CDR3 here is CASSESGKVHEQFF. The CDR3 DNA sequence: TGCGCCAGCAGTGAGTCCGGTAAGGTACATGAGCAGTTCTTC.

V is TRBV11-2 and J is TRBJ2-7, with D possibly called TRBD1 or TRBD2 (5 bases each). V shed 4 bases and J shed 7 bases, with 17 bases lying between them. Germline CDR1 and CDR2: SGHAT and FQNNGV. This CDR3 is 14 amino acids long. The CDR3 DNA is TGTGCCAGCAGCTCCCGGCGGGCCGAGGGGGAGCAGTACTTC. Its protein is CASSSRRAEGEQYF. The full variable domain, with the rest looked up from reference TRBV11-2 and TRBJ2-7, is EAGVAQSPRYKIIEKRQSVAFWCNPISGHATLYWYQQILGQGPKLLIQFQNNGVVDDSQLPKDRFSAERLKGVDSTLKIQPAKLEDSAVYLCASSSRRAEGEQYFGPGTRLTVT.

This chain joins TRBV13 and TRBJ2-7, with D possibly matching TRBD2 (6 bases). The V gene lost 5 bases and the J gene lost 4 bases, with 15 bases spanning the gap. Germline CDR1 is PRHDT and CDR2 is FYEKMQ (reference sequence). This CDR3 has 14 residues. The CDR3 loop is CASSPNRLAYEQYF. CDR3 nucleotide sequence: TGTGCCAGCAGCCCTAATCGGCTAGCGTACGAGCAGTACTTC. The variable domain in full, with the rest retrieved from reference TRBV13 and TRBJ2-7, is AAGVIQSPRHLIKEKRETATLKCYPIPRHDTVYWYQQGPGQDPQFLISFYEKMQSDKGSIPDRFSAQQFSDYHSELNMSSLELGDSALYFCASSPNRLAYEQYFGPGTRLTVT.

The chain has TRBV5-4 and TRBJ1-5, with D maybe TRBD1 (5 bases). The ends were cut back, 0 bases at V and 1 base at J, with 8 bases in the middle. CDR1 and CDR2 from the germline V gene are SGHNT and YYREEE (reference sequence). The CDR3 runs 15 residues. In DNA, the CDR3 is TGTGCCAGCAGCTTGGGAGGGGCCAGCAATCAGCCCCAGCATTTT. Its translation: CASSLGGASNQPQHF.

The V gene is TRBV11-2, the J gene TRBJ2-1; 9 nucleotides line up with TRBD2. V lost 5 bases, J lost 0 bases, and 5 bases stayed unmatched. The V gene's germline CDR1 is SGHAT and CDR2 FQNNGV. The CDR3 loop spans 16 amino acids. CDR3 protein: CASSGLAGSSYNEQFF. CDR3 bases: TGTGCCAGCAGCGGGCTAGCGGGAAGCTCCTACAATGAGCAGTTCTTC.

The V call is TRBV20-1, the J call TRBJ2-3, with unresolved D. The germline gives CDR1 DFQATT, CDR2 SNEGSKA (reference sequence). V gave up 6 bases and J gave up 6 bases, with 10 bases separating them. The CDR3 has 11 residues. The CDR3, as DNA: TGCAGTGCCGTTGCTACGGATACGCAGTATTTT. It encodes CSAVATDTQYF.

The chain couples TRBV3-1 (or the pseudogene TRBV3-2) to TRBJ2-2; D uncertain. The germline V gene has CDR1 LGHDT and CDR2 YNNKEL (reference sequence). The V end was cut by 1 base, the J end by 3 bases, with 12 bases between. The CDR3 has 16 amino acids. The CDR3 DNA sequence: TGTGCCAGCAGCCAAGGGGTATTTCCTTACACCGGGGAGCTGTTTTTT. It specifies CASSQGVFPYTGELFF.

This clone has only one observation. The V and J genes are TRBV4-1 and TRBJ2-1; no reliable D call. The CDR3 is 13 residues long. The V gene lost 3 bases and the J gene lost 13 bases, with 16 bases spanning the gap. Germline V gene data show CDR1 as MGHRA and CDR2 as YSYEKL. CDR3 protein: CASSHAALVPQFF. As DNA, the CDR3 is TGCGCCAGCAGCCACGCTGCTCTCGTTCCACAGTTCTTC.

This clone has just a few counts. The rearrangement joins TRBV19 to TRBJ2-7; 9 nucleotides agree with TRBD2. With 4 bases clipped from V and 3 bases from J, the junction kept 7 bases outside the gene matches. This CDR3 spans 15 amino acids. Germline V CDR1 and CDR2: LNHDA, SQIVND (reference sequence). The CDR3 region is CASSSGAGGNYEQYF. CDR3 DNA: TGTGCCAGTAGTAGCGGAGCGGGAGGAAACTACGAGCAGTACTTC. Combining the CDR3 with reference TRBV19 and TRBJ2-7 gives the whole variable domain DGGITQSPKYLFRKEGQNVTLSCEQNLNHDAMYWYRQDPGQGLRLIYYSQIVNDFQKGDIAEGYSVSREKKESFPLTVTSAQKNPTAFYLCASSSGAGGNYEQYFGPGTRLTVT.

This sequence joins TRBV29-1 and TRBJ2-5, with no clear D. The germline V and J ends were trimmed by 0 bases and 3 bases, with 8 bases remaining between them. Per germline, CDR1 SQVTM and CDR2 ANQGSEA. The CDR3 totals 13 residues. The DNA for the CDR3 is TGCAGCGTTGAAGATTGGGCAGAAGAGACCCAGTACTTC. Translating gives CSVEDWAEETQYF.

V and J are TRBV9 and TRBJ2-3; 8 nucleotides match TRBD2. After removal of 4 bases from V and 0 bases from J, the junction contained 7 bases not matched to a gene. Germline V gene data show CDR1 as SGDLS and CDR2 as YYNGEE. This CDR3 region has 16 residues. CDR3 protein: CASSLTSESSTDTQYF. For the CDR3, the DNA is TGTGCCAGCAGCCTGACTAGCGAAAGTAGCACAGATACGCAGTATTTT.

The CDR3 bases are TGTGCCAGCAGCCCGCAACAATCCCCGGGCTCCTACGAGCAGTACTTC. This encodes CASSPQQSPGSYEQYF. The chain employs TRBV5-4 and TRBJ2-7; D remains ambiguous. The germline V gene encodes CDR1 SGHNT and CDR2 YYREEE (reference sequence). V lost 4 bases, J lost 0 bases, and 17 bases lay in between. This CDR3 contains 16 residues.

The chain links TRBV7-8 to TRBJ2-4, with 7 nucleotides matching TRBD2. The CDR3 loop spans 13 amino acids. Germline-derived CDR1 and CDR2 are SGHVS and FQNEAQ. V was clipped by 5 bases and J by 6 bases; unmatched bases: 4. CDR3 amino acids: CASSSGEVNIQYF. The CDR3 nucleotides read TGTGCCAGCAGCAGCGGGGAGGTAAACATTCAGTACTTC.

V gene TRBV7-6 combines with J gene TRBJ2-1; 7 nucleotides align to TRBD2. This CDR3 comprises 16 residues. With V trimmed by 3 bases and J by 4 bases, 9 bases remained unmatched. CDR1 SGHVS and CDR2 FNYEAQ come from the germline V gene. The CDR3 reads CASSFSGTGGYNEQFF. The CDR3 coding sequence is TGTGCCAGCAGCTTCTCCGGGACGGGGGGTTACAATGAGCAGTTCTTC. Full variable domain (remainder filled in from reference TRBV7-6 and TRBJ2-1): GAGVSQSPRYKVTKRGQDVALRCDPISGHVSLYWYRQALGQGPEFLTYFNYEAQQDKSGLPNDRFSAERPEGSISTLTIQRTEQRDSAMYRCASSFSGTGGYNEQFFGPGTRLTVL.